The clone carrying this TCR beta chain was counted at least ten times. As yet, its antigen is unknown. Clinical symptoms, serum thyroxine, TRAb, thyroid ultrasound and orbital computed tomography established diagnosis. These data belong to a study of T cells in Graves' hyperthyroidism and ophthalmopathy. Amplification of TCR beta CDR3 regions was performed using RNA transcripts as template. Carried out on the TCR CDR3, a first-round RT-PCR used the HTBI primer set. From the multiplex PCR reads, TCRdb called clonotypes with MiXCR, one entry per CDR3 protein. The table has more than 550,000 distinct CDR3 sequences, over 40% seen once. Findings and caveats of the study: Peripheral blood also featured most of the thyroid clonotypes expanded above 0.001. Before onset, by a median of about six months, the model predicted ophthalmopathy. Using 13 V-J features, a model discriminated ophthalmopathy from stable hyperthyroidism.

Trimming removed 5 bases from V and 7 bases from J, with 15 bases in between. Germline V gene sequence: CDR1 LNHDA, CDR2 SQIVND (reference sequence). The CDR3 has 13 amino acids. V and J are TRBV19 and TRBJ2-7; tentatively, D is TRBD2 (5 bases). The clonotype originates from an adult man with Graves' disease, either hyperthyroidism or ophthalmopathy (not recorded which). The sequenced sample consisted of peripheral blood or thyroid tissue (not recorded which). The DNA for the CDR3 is TGTGCCAGTAGTTCTCTCAGAAGCGGTGAGCAGTACTTC. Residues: CASSSLRSGEQYF.